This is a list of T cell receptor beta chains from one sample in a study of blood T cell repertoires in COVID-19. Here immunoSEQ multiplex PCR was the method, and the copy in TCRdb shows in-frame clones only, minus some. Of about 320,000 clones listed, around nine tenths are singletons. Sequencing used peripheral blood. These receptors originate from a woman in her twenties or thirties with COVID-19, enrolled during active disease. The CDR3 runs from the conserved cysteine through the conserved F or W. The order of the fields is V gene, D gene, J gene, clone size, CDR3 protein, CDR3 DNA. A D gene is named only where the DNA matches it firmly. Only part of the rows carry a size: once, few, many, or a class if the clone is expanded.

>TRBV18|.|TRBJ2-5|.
CASSPLPAGEETQYF
TGTGCCAGCTCACCACTCCCCGCGGGTGAGGAGACCCAGTACTTC
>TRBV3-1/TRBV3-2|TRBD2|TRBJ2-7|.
CASSRTGGAYEQYF
TGTGCCAGCAGCCGTACGGGGGGGGCCTACGAGCAGTACTTC
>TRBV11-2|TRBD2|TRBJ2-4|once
CASSFIAGVKNIQYF
TGTGCCAGCAGCTTCATAGCGGGGGTCAAAAACATTCAGTACTTC
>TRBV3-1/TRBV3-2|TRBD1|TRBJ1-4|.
CASSHRDRVFEATNEKLFF
TGTGCCAGCAGCCACCGGGACAGGGTTTTCGAGGCAACTAATGAAAAACTGTTTTTT
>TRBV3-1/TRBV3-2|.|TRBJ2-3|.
CASSPGTDTQYF
TGTGCCAGCAGCCCCGGCACAGATACGCAGTATTTT
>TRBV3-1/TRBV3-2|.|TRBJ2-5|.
CASSQDPVPETQYF
TGTGCCAGCAGCCAAGACCCCGTCCCAGAGACCCAGTACTTC
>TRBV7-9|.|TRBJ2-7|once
CASSFYHRAGTPYEQYF
TGTGCCAGCAGCTTCTACCACCGGGCCGGGACTCCCTACGAGCAGTACTTC
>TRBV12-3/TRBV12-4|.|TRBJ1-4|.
CASSVNEKLFF
TGTGCCAGCAGCGTTAATGAAAAACTGTTTTTT
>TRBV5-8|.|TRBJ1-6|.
CASSLSTAVSSYNSPLHF
TGTGCCAGCAGCTTGTCGACAGCTGTTAGCTCCTATAATTCACCCCTCCACTTT
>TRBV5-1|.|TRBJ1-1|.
CASSPGMNTEAFF
TGCGCCAGCAGCCCGGGTATGAACACTGAAGCTTTCTTT
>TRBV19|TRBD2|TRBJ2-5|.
CASSNSGLAGPRAAQYF
TGTGCCAGTAGTAATTCAGGCCTAGCGGGGCCCAGGGCGGCCCAGTACTTC
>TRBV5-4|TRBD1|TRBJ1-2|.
CASSLETGANYGYTF
TGTGCCAGCAGCTTGGAGACAGGGGCTAACTATGGCTACACCTTC
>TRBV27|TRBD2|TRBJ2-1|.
CASSLEGEGSPVGNEQFF
TGTGCCAGCAGTTTAGAAGGGGAGGGATCGCCTGTGGGGAATGAGCAGTTCTTC
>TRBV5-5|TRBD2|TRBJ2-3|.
CASSLRGSGGDTQYF
TGTGCCAGCAGCTTACGGGGGTCGGGAGGAGATACGCAGTATTTT
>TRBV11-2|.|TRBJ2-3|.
CASSLYRASRADTQYF
TGTGCCAGCAGCTTATACAGGGCATCACGGGCAGATACGCAGTATTTT
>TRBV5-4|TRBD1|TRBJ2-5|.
CASSLAMAGGRGETQYF
TGTGCCAGCAGCTTGGCGATGGCAGGGGGAAGGGGAGAGACCCAGTACTTC
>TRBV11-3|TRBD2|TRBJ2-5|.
CASSFGLAGGLRTQETQYF
TGTGCCAGCAGCTTCGGACTAGCGGGGGGGCTAAGGACCCAAGAGACCCAGTACTTC